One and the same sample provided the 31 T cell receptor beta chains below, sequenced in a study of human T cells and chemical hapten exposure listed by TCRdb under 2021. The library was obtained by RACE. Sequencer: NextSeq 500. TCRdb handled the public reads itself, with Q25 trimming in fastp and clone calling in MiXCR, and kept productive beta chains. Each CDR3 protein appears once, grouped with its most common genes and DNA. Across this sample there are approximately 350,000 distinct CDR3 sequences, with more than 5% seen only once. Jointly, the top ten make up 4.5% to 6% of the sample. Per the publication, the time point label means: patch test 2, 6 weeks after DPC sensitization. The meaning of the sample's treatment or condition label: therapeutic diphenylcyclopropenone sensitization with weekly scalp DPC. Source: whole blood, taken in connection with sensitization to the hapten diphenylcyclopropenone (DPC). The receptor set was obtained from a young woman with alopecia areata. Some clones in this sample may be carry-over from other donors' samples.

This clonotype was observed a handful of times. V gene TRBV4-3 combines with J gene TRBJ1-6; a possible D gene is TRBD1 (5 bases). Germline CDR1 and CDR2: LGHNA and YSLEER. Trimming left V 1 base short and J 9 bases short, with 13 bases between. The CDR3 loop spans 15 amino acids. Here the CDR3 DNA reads TGCGCCAGCAGCCAAGTGTCAGGGCCCGGTTCACCCCTCCACTTT. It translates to CASSQVSGPGSPLHF.

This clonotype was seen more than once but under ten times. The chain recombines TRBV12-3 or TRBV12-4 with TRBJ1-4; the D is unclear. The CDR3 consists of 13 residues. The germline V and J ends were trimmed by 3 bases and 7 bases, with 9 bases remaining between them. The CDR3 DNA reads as TGTGCCAGCAGTTTTGAACCCCGTGAAAAACTGTTTTTT. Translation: CASSFEPREKLFF.

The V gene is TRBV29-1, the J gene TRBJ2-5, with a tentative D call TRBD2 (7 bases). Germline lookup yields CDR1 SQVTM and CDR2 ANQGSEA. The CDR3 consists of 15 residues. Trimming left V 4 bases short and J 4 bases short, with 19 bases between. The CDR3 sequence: CSVGGRENSRETQYF. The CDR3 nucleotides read TGCAGCGTTGGGGGGCGGGAGAACTCCAGAGAGACCCAGTACTTC.

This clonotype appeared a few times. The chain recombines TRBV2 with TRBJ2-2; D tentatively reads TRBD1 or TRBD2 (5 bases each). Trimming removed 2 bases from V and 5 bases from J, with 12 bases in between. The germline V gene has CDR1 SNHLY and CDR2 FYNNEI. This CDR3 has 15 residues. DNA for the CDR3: TGTGCCAGCAGTGAATTGAGAGAGGGGACCGGGGAGCTGTTTTTT. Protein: CASSELREGTGELFF.

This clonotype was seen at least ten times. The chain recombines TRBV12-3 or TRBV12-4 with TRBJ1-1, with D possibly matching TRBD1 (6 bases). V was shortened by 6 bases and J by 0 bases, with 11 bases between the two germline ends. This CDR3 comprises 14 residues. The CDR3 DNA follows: TGTGCCAGCAGGTGGACAGAGCTGAACACTGAAGCTTTCTTT. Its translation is CASRWTELNTEAFF.

CDR3 nucleotides: TGTGCCAGCAGCCCCGGTCCGACTAGCGTGGTCAATGAGCAGTTCTTC. It translates to CASSPGPTSVVNEQFF. The rearrangement uses TRBV7-9 and TRBJ2-1; TRBD2 agrees at 8 bases. This CDR3 is 16 amino acids long. The junction had 12 bases not matched to a gene; V was cut back by 5 bases and J by 6 bases. Germline V gives CDR1 SEHNR, CDR2 FQNEAQ (reference sequence).

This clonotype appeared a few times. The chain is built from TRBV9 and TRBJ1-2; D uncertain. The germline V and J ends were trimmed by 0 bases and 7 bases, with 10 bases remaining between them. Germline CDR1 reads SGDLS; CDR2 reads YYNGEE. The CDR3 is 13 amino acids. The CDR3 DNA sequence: TGTGCCAGCAGCGTAGTAGGTCAGAGTGGCTACACCTTC. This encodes CASSVVGQSGYTF.

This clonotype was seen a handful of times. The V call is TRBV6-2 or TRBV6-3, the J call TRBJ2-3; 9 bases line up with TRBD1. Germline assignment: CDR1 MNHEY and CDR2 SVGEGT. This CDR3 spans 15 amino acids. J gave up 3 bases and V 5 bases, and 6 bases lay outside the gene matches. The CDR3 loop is CASSRGTGRTDTQYF. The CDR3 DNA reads TGTGCCAGCAGTCGGGGGACAGGGAGGACAGATACGCAGTATTTT.

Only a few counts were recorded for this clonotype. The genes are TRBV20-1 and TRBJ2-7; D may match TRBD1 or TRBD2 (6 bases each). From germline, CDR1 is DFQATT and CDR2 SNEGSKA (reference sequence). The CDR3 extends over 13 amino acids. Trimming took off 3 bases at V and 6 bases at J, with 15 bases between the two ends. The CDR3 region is CSASRQEGSEQYF. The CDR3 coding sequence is TGCAGTGCTAGTCGACAGGAGGGGTCCGAGCAGTACTTC.

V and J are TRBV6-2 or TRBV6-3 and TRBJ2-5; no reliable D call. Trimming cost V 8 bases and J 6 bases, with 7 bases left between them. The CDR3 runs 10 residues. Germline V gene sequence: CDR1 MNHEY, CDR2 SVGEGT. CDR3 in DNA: TGTGCCAGCGCTGGAAAGACCCAGTACTTC. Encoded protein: CASAGKTQYF.

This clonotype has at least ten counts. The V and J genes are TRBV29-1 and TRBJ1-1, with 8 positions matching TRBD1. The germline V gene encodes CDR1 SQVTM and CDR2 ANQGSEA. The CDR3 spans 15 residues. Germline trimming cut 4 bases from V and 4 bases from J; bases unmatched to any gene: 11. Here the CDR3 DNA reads TGCAGCGTTGTGGCGGCAGGGGGCGCGGGCACTGAAGCTTTCTTT. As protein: CSVVAAGGAGTEAFF.

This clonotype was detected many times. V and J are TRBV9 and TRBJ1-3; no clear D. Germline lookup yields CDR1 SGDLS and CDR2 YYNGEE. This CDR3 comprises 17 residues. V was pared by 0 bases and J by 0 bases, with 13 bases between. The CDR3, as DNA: TGTGCCAGCAGCGTAGCGGTGGGGAGATTCTCTGGAAACACCATATATTTT. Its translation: CASSVAVGRFSGNTIYF.

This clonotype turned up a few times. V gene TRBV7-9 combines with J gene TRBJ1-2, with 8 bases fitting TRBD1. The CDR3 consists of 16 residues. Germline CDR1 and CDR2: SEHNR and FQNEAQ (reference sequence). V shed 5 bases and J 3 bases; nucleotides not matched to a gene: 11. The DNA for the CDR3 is TGTGCCAGCAGCACCTGGGACAGGCTAGGCGACTATGGCTACACCTTC. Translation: CASSTWDRLGDYGYTF.

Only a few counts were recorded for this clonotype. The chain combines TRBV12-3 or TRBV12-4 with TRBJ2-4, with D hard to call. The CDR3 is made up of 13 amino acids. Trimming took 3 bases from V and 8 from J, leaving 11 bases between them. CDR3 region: CASSFGSSDIQYF. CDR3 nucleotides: TGTGCCAGCAGTTTTGGCTCGTCGGACATTCAGTACTTC.

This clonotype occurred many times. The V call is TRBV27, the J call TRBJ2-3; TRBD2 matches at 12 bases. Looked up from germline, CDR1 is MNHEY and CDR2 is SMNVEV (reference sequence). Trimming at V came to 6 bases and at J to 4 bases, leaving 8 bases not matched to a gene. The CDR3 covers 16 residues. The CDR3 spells CASRHASGGASDTQYF. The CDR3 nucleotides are TGTGCCAGCAGACATGCTAGCGGGGGGGCCTCAGATACGCAGTATTTT.

Written as DNA, the CDR3 is TGTGCCAGCCAAGGGCCCTCCTACGAGCAGTACTTC. It encodes CASQGPSYEQYF. V is TRBV6-6 and J is TRBJ2-7, with D unresolved. CDR3 length: 12 amino acids. V shed 8 bases and J shed 0 bases, with 8 bases lying between them. Germline V gene lookup returns CDR1 MNHNY and CDR2 SVGAGI (reference sequence).

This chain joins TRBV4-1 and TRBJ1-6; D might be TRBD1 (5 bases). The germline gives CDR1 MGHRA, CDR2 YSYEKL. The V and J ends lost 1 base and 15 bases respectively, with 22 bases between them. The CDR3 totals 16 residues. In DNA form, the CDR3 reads TGCGCCAGCAGCCAAGTGCTCGCAGGGCCTAGTTTTTTCCTCCACTTT. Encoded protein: CASSQVLAGPSFFLHF.

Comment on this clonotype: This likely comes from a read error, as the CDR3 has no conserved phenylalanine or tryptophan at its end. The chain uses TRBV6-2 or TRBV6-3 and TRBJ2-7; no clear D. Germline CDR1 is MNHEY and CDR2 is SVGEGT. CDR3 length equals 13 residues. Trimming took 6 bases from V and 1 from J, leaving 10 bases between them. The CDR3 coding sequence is TGTGCCAGCAGCCTGGGTAGTTCCTACGAGCAGTACTCC. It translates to CASSLGSSYEQYS.

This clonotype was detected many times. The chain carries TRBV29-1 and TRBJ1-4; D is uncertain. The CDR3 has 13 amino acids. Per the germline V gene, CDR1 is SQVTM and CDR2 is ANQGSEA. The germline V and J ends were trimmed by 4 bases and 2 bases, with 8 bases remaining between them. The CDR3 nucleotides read TGCAGCGTTGGGGATGGCACTAATGAAAAACTGTTTTTT. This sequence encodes CSVGDGTNEKLFF.

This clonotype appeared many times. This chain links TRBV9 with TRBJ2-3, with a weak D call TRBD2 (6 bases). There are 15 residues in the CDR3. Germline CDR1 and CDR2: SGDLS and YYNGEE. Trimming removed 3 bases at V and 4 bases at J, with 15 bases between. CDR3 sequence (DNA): TGTGCCAGCAGCGCTCTACAGTCGGGGGCAGATACGCAGTATTTT. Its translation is CASSALQSGADTQYF.

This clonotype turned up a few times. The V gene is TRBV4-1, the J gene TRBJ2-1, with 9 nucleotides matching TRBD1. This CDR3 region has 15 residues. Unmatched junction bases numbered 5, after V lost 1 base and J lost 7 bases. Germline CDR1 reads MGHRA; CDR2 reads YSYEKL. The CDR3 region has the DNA TGCGCCAGCAGCCAAGGCTTTGGACAGGGGAATGAGCAGTTCTTC. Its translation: CASSQGFGQGNEQFF.

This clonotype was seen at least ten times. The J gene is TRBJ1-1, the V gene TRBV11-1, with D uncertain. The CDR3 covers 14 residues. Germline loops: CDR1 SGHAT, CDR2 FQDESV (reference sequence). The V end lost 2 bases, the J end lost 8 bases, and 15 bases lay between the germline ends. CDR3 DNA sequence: TGTGCCAGCAGCTTATCTTCCATTAGCGACGAAGCTTTCTTT. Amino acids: CASSLSSISDEAFF.

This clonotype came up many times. CDR3 nucleotide sequence: TGCAGCGTTGATCTGGTTGCGGAGTATGGCTACACCTTC. It encodes CSVDLVAEYGYTF. The chain links TRBV29-1 to TRBJ1-2; D call uncertain. The germline gives CDR1 SQVTM, CDR2 ANQGSEA. V was shortened by 3 bases and J by 5 bases, with 13 bases between the two germline ends. The CDR3 covers 13 residues.

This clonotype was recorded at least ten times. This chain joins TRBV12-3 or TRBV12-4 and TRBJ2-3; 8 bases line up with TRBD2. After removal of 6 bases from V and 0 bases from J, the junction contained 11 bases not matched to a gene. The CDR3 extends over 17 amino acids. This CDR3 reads CASSRQSGGLSTDTQYF. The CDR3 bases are TGTGCCAGCAGCCGTCAGAGCGGGGGCCTTAGCACAGATACGCAGTATTTT.

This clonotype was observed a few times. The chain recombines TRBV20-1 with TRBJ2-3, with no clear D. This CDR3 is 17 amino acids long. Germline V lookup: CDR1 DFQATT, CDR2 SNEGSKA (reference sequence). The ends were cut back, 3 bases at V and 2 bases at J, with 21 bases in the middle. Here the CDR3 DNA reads TGCAGTGCTAGTACAAGGCCTCTTGGGAAGAACACAGATACGCAGTATTTT. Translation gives CSASTRPLGKNTDTQYF.

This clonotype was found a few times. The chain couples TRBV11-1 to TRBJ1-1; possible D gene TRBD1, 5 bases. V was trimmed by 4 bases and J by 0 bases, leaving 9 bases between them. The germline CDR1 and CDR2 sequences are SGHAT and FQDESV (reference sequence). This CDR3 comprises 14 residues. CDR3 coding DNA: TGTGCCAGCAGCTCAGGGTTTATGAACACTGAAGCTTTCTTT. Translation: CASSSGFMNTEAFF. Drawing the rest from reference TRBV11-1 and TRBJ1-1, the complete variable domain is EAEVAQSPRYKITEKSQAVAFWCDPISGHATLYWYRQILGQGPELLVQFQDESVVDDSQLPKDRFSAERLKGVDSTLKIQPAELGDSAMYLCASSSGFMNTEAFFGQGTRLTVV.

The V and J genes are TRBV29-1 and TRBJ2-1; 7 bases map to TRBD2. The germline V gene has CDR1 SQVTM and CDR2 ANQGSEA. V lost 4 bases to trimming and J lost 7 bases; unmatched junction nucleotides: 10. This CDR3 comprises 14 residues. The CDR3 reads CSVGRTRGGNEQFF. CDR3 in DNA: TGCAGCGTTGGGCGGACTAGAGGTGGAAATGAGCAGTTCTTC.

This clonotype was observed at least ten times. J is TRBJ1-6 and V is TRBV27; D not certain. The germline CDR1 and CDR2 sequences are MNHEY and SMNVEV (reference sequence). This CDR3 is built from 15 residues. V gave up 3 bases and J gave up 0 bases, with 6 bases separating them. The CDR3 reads CASSLYSSYNSPLHF. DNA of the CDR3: TGTGCCAGCAGTTTGTATAGCTCCTATAATTCACCCCTCCACTTT.

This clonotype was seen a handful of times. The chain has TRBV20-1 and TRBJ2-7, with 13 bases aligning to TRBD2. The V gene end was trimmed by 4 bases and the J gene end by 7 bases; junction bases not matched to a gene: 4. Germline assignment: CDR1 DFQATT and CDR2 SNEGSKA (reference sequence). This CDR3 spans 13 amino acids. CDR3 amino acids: CSAMTSGGLEQYF. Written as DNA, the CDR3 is TGCAGTGCTATGACTAGCGGGGGGTTAGAGCAGTACTTC.

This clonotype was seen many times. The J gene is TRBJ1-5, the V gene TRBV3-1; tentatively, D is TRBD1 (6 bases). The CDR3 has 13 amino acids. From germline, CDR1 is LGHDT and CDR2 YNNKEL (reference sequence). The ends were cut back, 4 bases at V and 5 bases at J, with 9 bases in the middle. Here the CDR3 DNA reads TGTGCCAGCAGCCCTCAGGGGTATCAGCCCCAGCATTTT. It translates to CASSPQGYQPQHF. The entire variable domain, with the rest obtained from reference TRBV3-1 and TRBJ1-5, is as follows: DTAVSQTPKYLVTQMGNDKSIKCEQNLGHDTMYWYKQDSKKFLKIMFSYNNKELIINETVPNRFSPKSPDKAHLNLHINSLELGDSAVYFCASSPQGYQPQHFGDGTRLSIL.

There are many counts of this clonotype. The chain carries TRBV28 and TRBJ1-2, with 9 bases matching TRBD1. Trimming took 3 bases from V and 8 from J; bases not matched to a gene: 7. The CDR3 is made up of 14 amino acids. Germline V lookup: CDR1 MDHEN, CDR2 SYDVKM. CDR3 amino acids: CASSFGQGRMGYTF. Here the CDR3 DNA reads TGTGCCAGCAGTTTTGGACAGGGGCGGATGGGCTACACCTTC.